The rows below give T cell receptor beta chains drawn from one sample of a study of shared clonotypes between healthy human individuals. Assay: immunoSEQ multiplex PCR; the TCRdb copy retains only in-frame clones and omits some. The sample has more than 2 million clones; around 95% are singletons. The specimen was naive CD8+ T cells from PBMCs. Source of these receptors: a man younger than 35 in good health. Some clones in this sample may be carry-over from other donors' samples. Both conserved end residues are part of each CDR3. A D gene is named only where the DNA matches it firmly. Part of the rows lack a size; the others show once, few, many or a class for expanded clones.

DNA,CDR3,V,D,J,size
TGTGCCAGCAGCGTAGGTTACTTACTAGCGGAAAAAAGAGGCGCAGATACGCAGTATTTT,CASSVGYLLAEKRGADTQYF,TRBV9,TRBD2,TRBJ2-3,once
TGTGCCAGCTCACCGGTTAGCAATCAGCCCCAGCATTTT,CASSPVSNQPQHF,TRBV18,NA,TRBJ1-5,few
TGTGCCAGCAGCTTAGTGGCACGGTCTAACTATGGCTACACCTTC,CASSLVARSNYGYTF,TRBV7-9,NA,TRBJ1-2,NA
TGTGCCAGCAGCCCACCAAGCGGGACTAGCGGGAGGGGTAACGAGCAGTACTTC,CASSPPSGTSGRGNEQYF,TRBV7-9,TRBD2,TRBJ2-7,NA
TGCGCCAGCAGCCAAGAGGTGGGGGTGCGGGTGGGCGGCTACACCTTC,CASSQEVGVRVGGYTF,TRBV4-1,NA,TRBJ1-2,once
TGTGCCAGCAGTCCCCGACAGGCCCGCTACGAGCAGTACTTC,CASSPRQARYEQYF,TRBV28,NA,TRBJ2-7,NA
TGTGCCAGTAGTATCGGACTAGCGGGAGGAGCCGAGCAGTACTTC,CASSIGLAGGAEQYF,TRBV19,TRBD2,TRBJ2-7,NA
TGTGCCAGCAGCTCCCCACCGGCGACTAGCTCCTACGAGCAGTACTTC,CASSSPPATSSYEQYF,TRBV11-2,NA,TRBJ2-7,NA
TGTGCCAGCAGCCCGGCGGGGAGGGGTACCTACGAGCAGTACTTC,CASSPAGRGTYEQYF,TRBV27,TRBD2,TRBJ2-7,NA
TGTGCCAGCAGTTTATTGGCACTAGCGGGAGCACATGAGCAGTACTTC,CASSLLALAGAHEQYF,TRBV27,TRBD2,TRBJ2-7,NA
TGTGCCAGCAGCTTGTCTCCGGAGGGTTGCACTGAAGCTTTCTTT,CASSLSPEGCTEAFF,TRBV7-9,NA,TRBJ1-1,NA
TGTGCCAGCAGTAACAGGTCGTCGGGGGACAACTACGAGCAGTACTTC,CASSNRSSGDNYEQYF,TRBV27,NA,TRBJ2-7,NA
TGTGCCAGCTACCCCTCGGCGGGAGGAGCAGATACGCAGTATTTT,CASYPSAGGADTQYF,TRBV2,TRBD2,TRBJ2-3,NA
TGTGCCAGCAGTCCGAGTGGGCCCATGAACACTGAAGCTTTCTTT,CASSPSGPMNTEAFF,TRBV6-5,NA,TRBJ1-1,NA
TGTGCCAGCAGCGAACGAGATCGGGTGACCCAGTACTTC,CASSERDRVTQYF,TRBV7-2,NA,TRBJ2-5,NA
TGTGCCAGCAGTTTGAGCGGGAGTGCAGATACGCAGTATTTT,CASSLSGSADTQYF,TRBV27,TRBD2,TRBJ2-3,once
TGTGCCAGCAGCTTAGTAGGGTCTAACTATGGCTACACCTTC,CASSLVGSNYGYTF,TRBV7-9,NA,TRBJ1-2,NA
TGTGCCAGCAGCTTAGCCGCGGAGACGCCCTACGAGCAGTACTTC,CASSLAAETPYEQYF,TRBV7-9,NA,TRBJ2-7,NA
TGTGCCAGCAGCTTAGGCCCGGGCGGGAGGGCCTCTGATACGCAGTATTTT,CASSLGPGGRASDTQYF,TRBV13,TRBD2,TRBJ2-3,NA
TGCGCCAGCAGCCAATCTATACAGGGGGCTTACGGGGAGCTGTTTTTT,CASSQSIQGAYGELFF,TRBV4-3,TRBD1,TRBJ2-2,NA
TGTGCCAGCAGGTCGAGCGGATTTCACACAGATACGCAGTATTTT,CASRSSGFHTDTQYF,TRBV7-9,NA,TRBJ2-3,NA
TGTGCCAGCAGTTTATCCCGAGGGGCGGGAGCCTACGAGCAGTACTTC,CASSLSRGAGAYEQYF,TRBV27,TRBD2,TRBJ2-7,once